This TCR beta chain is from a study of cytomegalovirus exposure and HLA in healthy donors. Trimming removed 0 bases from V and 4 bases from J; junction bases left unmatched: 11. The CDR3 covers 17 residues. Looked up from germline, CDR1 is LGHNA and CDR2 is YNFKEQ. PCR primers comprised 60 Vbeta and 13 Jbeta primers. Sequencing was performed with immunoSEQ multiplex PCR; in TCRdb, only in-frame clones are kept and a portion is missing. In all, the sample yields tens of thousands of clones. Turning to this clone: What it binds is unknown.

Study-level points and caveats: In a later analysis, V- and J-gene trimming of beta chains associated with a DCLRE1C missense variant, replicated independently.

This receptor was obtained from a woman aged 25-40 years in good health and CMV-seronegative. The chain recombines TRBV4-2 with TRBJ1-2; 7 nucleotides align to TRBD1. Sequenced sample: PBMCs. CDR3 DNA: TGTGCCAGCAGCCAAGATATGGATTTATGGGACAGCTATGGCTACACCTTC. It translates to CASSQDMDLWDSYGYTF.